The clone carrying this TCR beta chain was counted once. Study processing details: Using reference gene primer amplification, nucleated cell counts were estimated. TCRdb's table, derived via immunoSEQ multiplex PCR, lists solely in-frame clones and lacks some. The DNA gave D and trimming, while V, J and clone size come from that table. The sample holds around 70,000 clones, 80% to 90% seen once. The source of the sample is a study of blood T cell repertoires in COVID-19. About the research overall: COVID-19 samples, acute and convalescent, were from the United States, Italy and Spain. The cDNA or gDNA used as material had been derived from T cells, B-cell-depleted T cells, or PBMCs.

With V trimmed by 6 bases and J by 0 bases, 11 bases remained unmatched. Germline CDR1 SQVTM, CDR2 ANQGSEA. The CDR3 runs to 15 residues. Sequencing input: peripheral blood. The chain links TRBV29-1 to TRBJ2-7; 7 bases match TRBD1. The source is a woman between 55 and 75 years old with acute or convalescent COVID-19. For the CDR3, the DNA is TGCAGCGTAGGATATAGACAGGGAAGCTCCTACGAGCAGTACGTC. As protein: CSVGYRQGSSYEQYV.